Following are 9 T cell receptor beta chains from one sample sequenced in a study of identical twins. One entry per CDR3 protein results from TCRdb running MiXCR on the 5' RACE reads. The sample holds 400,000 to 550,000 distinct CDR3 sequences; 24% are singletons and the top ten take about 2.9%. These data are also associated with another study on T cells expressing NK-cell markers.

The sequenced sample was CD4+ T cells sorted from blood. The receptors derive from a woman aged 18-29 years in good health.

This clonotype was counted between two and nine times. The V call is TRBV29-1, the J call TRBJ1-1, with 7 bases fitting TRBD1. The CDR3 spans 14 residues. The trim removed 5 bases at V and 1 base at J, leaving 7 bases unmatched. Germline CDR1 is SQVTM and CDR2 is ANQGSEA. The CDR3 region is CSVSRQGENTEAFF. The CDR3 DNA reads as TGCAGCGTTTCACGACAGGGCGAGAACACTGAAGCTTTCTTT.

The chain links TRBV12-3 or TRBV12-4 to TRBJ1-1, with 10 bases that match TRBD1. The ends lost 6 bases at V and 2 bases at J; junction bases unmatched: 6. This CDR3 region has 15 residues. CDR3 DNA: TGTGCCAGCAGAAGGGGGGACAGGGGCAACACTGAAGCTTTCTTT. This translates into CASRRGDRGNTEAFF.

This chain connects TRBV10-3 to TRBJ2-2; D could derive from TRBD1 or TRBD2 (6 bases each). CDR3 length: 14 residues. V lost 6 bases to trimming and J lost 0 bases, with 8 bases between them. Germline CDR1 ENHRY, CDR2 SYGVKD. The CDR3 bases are TGTGCCATCAGGGGGGGCACGAACACCGGGGAGCTGTTTTTT. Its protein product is CAIRGGTNTGELFF.

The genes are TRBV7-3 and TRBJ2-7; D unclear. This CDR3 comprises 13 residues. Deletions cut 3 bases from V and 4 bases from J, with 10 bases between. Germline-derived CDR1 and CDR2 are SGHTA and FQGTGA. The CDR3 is CASSFGPEYEQYF. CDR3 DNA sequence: TGTGCCAGCAGCTTCGGGCCAGAATACGAGCAGTACTTC.

The CDR3 DNA sequence: TGTGCCTGGAGTGGTTCGGGGCCAAATGAGCAGTTCTTC. Its translation is CAWSGSGPNEQFF. V gene TRBV30 combines with J gene TRBJ2-1, with D tentatively TRBD1 or TRBD2 (5 bases each). Between the trimmed V and J ends, which lost 1 base and 7 bases, there was a span of 11 bases. The CDR3 has 13 amino acids. Germline V gene lookup returns CDR1 GTSNPN and CDR2 SVGIG (reference sequence). The complete variable domain, with remaining parts taken from reference TRBV30 and TRBJ2-1, reads SQTIHQWPATLVQPVGSPLSLECTVEGTSNPNLYWYRQAAGRGLQLLFYSVGIGQISSEVPQNLSASRPQDRQFILSSKKLLLSDSGFYLCAWSGSGPNEQFFGPGTRLTVL.

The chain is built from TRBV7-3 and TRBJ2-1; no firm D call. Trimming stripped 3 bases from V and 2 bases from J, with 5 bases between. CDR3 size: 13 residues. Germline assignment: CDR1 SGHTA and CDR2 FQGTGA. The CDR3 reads CASSLTPYNEQFF. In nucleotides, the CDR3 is TGTGCCAGCAGCTTGACACCCTACAATGAGCAGTTCTTC.

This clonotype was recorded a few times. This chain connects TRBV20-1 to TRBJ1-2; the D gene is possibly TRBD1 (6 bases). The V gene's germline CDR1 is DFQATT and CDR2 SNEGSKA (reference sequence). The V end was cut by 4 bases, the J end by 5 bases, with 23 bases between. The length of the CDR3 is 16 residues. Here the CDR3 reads CSATKPGETGRYGYTF. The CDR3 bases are TGCAGTGCTACCAAGCCCGGGGAGACAGGCCGGTATGGCTACACCTTC.

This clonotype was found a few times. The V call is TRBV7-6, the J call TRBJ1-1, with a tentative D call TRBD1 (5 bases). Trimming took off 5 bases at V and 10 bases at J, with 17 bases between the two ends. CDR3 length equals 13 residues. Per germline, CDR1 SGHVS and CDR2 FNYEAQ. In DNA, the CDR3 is TGTGCCAGCAGCCCCGAGGTGAGGGGCGCAGCTTTCTTT. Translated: CASSPEVRGAAFF.

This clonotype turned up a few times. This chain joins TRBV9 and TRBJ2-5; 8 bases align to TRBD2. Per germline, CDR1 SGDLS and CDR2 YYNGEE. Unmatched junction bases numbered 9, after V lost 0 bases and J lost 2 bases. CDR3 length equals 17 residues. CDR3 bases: TGTGCCAGCAGCGTAGCGGATAGCGGGAAAGTACAAGAGACCCAGTACTTC. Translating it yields CASSVADSGKVQETQYF.